Each of the 27 T cell receptor beta chains below was sequenced from the same sample in a study of T cells in tumors after PD-1 blockade (dated by TCRdb to 2018 to 2020). Receptors were amplified or captured by the immunoSEQ multiplex PCR assay. Not all clones reach the TCRdb copy of this immuneACCESS table, which keeps in-frame sequences only. Checked studies attribute under half of the gap to unresolved V genes and leave the rest unexplained. Here the sample has fewer than 50,000 clones; 81% occur a single time. In total, the top ten clones hold about 4% of the sample. Reading the label with the study, this specimen's time point is: before anti-PD-1 therapy. The sequencing used PBMCs, collected before anti-PD-1 treatment. All receptors derive from a human donor with basal cell carcinoma.

Only a few counts were recorded for this clone. This chain links TRBV7-9 with TRBJ2-7, with 7 bases fitting TRBD1. The junction had 1 base not matched to a gene; V was cut back by 4 bases and J by 4 bases. The CDR3 totals 12 residues. The germline CDR1 and CDR2 sequences are SEHNR and FQNEAQ (reference sequence). CDR3 in amino acids: CASSSTGYEQYF. CDR3 DNA sequence: TGTGCCAGCAGCTCGACAGGGTACGAGCAGTACTTC.

V gene TRBV27 combines with J gene TRBJ1-1; D possibly corresponds to TRBD1 (5 bases). Trimming took 9 bases from V and 5 from J, leaving 16 bases between them. The CDR3 contains 13 residues. CDR1 and CDR2 (germline): MNHEY, SMNVEV (reference sequence). CDR3 sequence: CASSLGQFTEAFF. The CDR3 DNA reads as TGTGCCAGTTCCCTGGGGCAGTTTACTGAAGCTTTCTTT.

The chain joins TRBV18 to TRBJ2-6; weak D call: TRBD1 (6 bases). The CDR3 length is 17 residues. Per the germline V gene, CDR1 is KGHSH and CDR2 is LQKENI. With 6 bases removed from V and 0 bases from J, the gap between germline ends came to 15 bases. The CDR3 DNA is TGTGCCAGCTCTCCGATTGGACAGACCTCTGGGGCCAACGTCCTGACTTTC. Translating gives CASSPIGQTSGANVLTF.

In its sample, this clone was seen a few times. Additional DNA sequences in this sample encode the identical CDR3. The chain employs TRBV7-2 and TRBJ2-7; TRBD2 aligns across 11 bases. Germline assignment: CDR1 SGHTA and CDR2 FQGNSA. The CDR3 is 19 amino acids. The J segment lost 4 bases and the V segment lost 1 base, leaving 15 bases of the junction unmatched. CDR3 coding DNA: TGTGCCAGCAGCTTAGGGGTTCGGCGTAGCGGGGGGGATTTTTACGAGCAGTACTTC. Protein product: CASSLGVRRSGGDFYEQYF.

This clone was seen a few times. The genes are TRBV28 and TRBJ2-1; D uncertain. CDR1 and CDR2 from the germline V gene are MDHEN and SYDVKM. V gave up 5 bases and J gave up 0 bases, with 8 bases separating them. There are 14 residues in the CDR3. The CDR3: CASSGESSYNEQFF. CDR3 in DNA: TGTGCCAGCAGTGGTGAGAGCTCCTACAATGAGCAGTTCTTC. Full variable domain (rest looked up from reference TRBV28 and TRBJ2-1): DVKVTQSSRYLVKRTGEKVFLECVQDMDHENMFWYRQDPGLGLRLIYFSYDVKMKEKGDIPEGYSVSREKKERFSLILESASTNQTSMYLCASSGESSYNEQFFGPGTRLTVL.

This rearrangement joins TRBV18 to TRBJ2-6; D is undetermined. The CDR3 loop spans 17 amino acids. Trimming left V 0 bases short and J 0 bases short, with 9 bases between. Germline V CDR1 and CDR2: KGHSH, LQKENI. Here the CDR3 reads CASSPPLSPSGANVLTF. CDR3 nucleotides: TGTGCCAGCTCACCACCCCTCTCTCCCTCTGGGGCCAACGTCCTGACTTTC.

The V call is TRBV7-9, the J call TRBJ2-7; 9 positions agree with TRBD2. This CDR3 contains 15 residues. CDR1 is SEHNR and CDR2 is FQNEAQ in the germline V gene (reference sequence). Trimming cost V 5 bases and J 3 bases; bases outside gene matches: 8. The chain's CDR3 is CASSLPERGDYEQYF. The CDR3 DNA reads as TGTGCCAGCAGCCTACCCGAGCGGGGGGACTACGAGCAGTACTTC.

The chain is built from TRBV20-1 and TRBJ2-5; D is unresolved. CDR1 is DFQATT and CDR2 is SNEGSKA in the germline V gene (reference sequence). V gave up 1 base and J gave up 4 bases, with 1 base separating them. The CDR3 length is 10 residues. CDR3 DNA: TGCAGTGCTAGAGGAGAGACCCAGTACTTC. Its protein product is CSARGETQYF.

The genes are TRBV6-1 and TRBJ1-3, with TRBD1 as a possible D gene (5 bases). V was shortened by 2 bases and J by 2 bases, with 16 bases between the two germline ends. The CDR3 extends over 17 amino acids. Germline-derived CDR1 and CDR2 are MNHNS and SASEGT. CDR3 nucleotides: TGTGCCAGCAGTGAATGGGTCAGGGTGCAGGCTGGAAACACCATATATTTT. It encodes CASSEWVRVQAGNTIYF.

CDR3 nucleotide sequence: TGTGCCAGCACCACACCCACTAGCGTGAAGGTCCATGAGCAGTTCTTC. Translating gives CASTTPTSVKVHEQFF. The rearrangement uses TRBV7-2 and TRBJ2-1; the match to TRBD2 covers 7 bases. There are 16 residues in the CDR3. Germline V lookup: CDR1 SGHTA, CDR2 FQGNSA. Trimming cost V 7 bases and J 8 bases; bases outside gene matches: 17.

The chain is built from TRBV29-1 and TRBJ2-3; perhaps TRBD1 as D (5 bases). The CDR3 sequence is 12 residues long. The V gene's germline CDR1 is SQVTM and CDR2 ANQGSEA. V shed 3 bases and J shed 4 bases, with 8 bases lying between them. This CDR3 reads CSVDPGSDTQYF. Written as DNA, the CDR3 is TGCAGCGTTGATCCAGGGTCAGATACGCAGTATTTT.

This sequence joins TRBV7-8 and TRBJ1-1; no firm D call. V was trimmed by 1 base and J by 4 bases, leaving 7 bases between them. The V gene's germline CDR1 is SGHVS and CDR2 FQNEAQ. The CDR3 covers 13 residues. The CDR3 reads CASSLGPITEAFF. CDR3 nucleotide sequence: TGTGCCAGCAGCTTAGGGCCTATCACTGAAGCTTTCTTT.

The chain uses TRBV5-4 and TRBJ2-3, with D maybe TRBD1 (6 bases). Trimming left V 6 bases short and J 2 bases short, with 13 bases between. Germline values: CDR1 SGHNT, CDR2 YYREEE (reference sequence). CDR3 size: 14 residues. CDR3 in amino acids: CASTDTGYTDTQYF. Here the CDR3 DNA reads TGTGCCAGCACCGATACAGGGTACACAGATACGCAGTATTTT.

In this sample, this clone turned up once. The CDR3 region has the DNA TGTGCCAGCAGCCCCGGACAGGGTGAAGCCGAGCAGTACTTC. Translating gives CASSPGQGEAEQYF. The rearrangement uses TRBV6-5 and TRBJ2-7; 8 nucleotides match TRBD1. This CDR3 comprises 14 residues. V was pared by 6 bases and J by 6 bases, with 10 bases of the junction left unmatched. CDR1 and CDR2 from the germline V gene are MNHEY and SVGAGI.

Written as DNA, the CDR3 is TGTGCCAGCAGCTCGGGGTCGGGACAGGGAAGGTACGAGCAGTACTTC. Protein product: CASSSGSGQGRYEQYF. This chain links TRBV9 with TRBJ2-7, with 9 positions matching TRBD1. In germline, CDR1 is SGDLS, CDR2 YYNGEE. The ends lost 4 bases at V and 4 bases at J; junction bases unmatched: 12. The CDR3 has 16 residues.

This chain joins TRBV3-1 (or the pseudogene TRBV3-2) and TRBJ2-2; D is perhaps TRBD1 (5 bases). This CDR3 spans 16 amino acids. From germline, CDR1 is LGHDT and CDR2 YNNKEL (reference sequence). Trimming removed 2 bases from V and 0 bases from J, with 10 bases in between. Here the CDR3 reads CASSQRTGTNTGELFF. For the CDR3, the DNA is TGTGCCAGCAGCCAAAGAACAGGAACGAACACCGGGGAGCTGTTTTTT.

The CDR3 nucleotides are TGTGCCAGCAGTGGAGGGCAGGGATCCTACGAGCAGTACTTC. Translation gives CASSGGQGSYEQYF. The gene calls are TRBV2 and TRBJ2-7, with D tentatively TRBD1 or TRBD2 (5 bases each). This CDR3 region has 14 residues. Looked up from germline, CDR1 is SNHLY and CDR2 is FYNNEI. V lost 4 bases and J lost 1, with 11 bases in between.

This clone was counted only a few times. This chain uses TRBV6-4 with TRBJ1-1, with TRBD1 matching over 12 bases. The V and J ends lost 2 bases and 11 bases, in that order; junction bases with no gene match: 3. The germline CDR1 and CDR2 sequences are MRHNA and SNTAGT. The CDR3 covers 13 residues. In DNA, the CDR3 is TGTGCCAGCAGTGACGGGGACAGGGGGCACGCTTTCTTT. This gives the protein CASSDGDRGHAFF.

The chain uses TRBV5-1 and TRBJ1-3, with D perhaps matching TRBD1 (5 bases). Per the germline V gene, CDR1 is SGHRS and CDR2 is YFSETQ. Trimming removed 2 bases at V and 4 bases at J, with 13 bases between. The length of the CDR3 is 15 residues. CDR3 protein: CASSLTGTGGNTIYF. CDR3 DNA sequence: TGCGCCAGCAGCTTAACCGGGACGGGGGGAAACACCATATATTTT.

The chain joins TRBV5-5 to TRBJ2-7, with 10 nucleotides matching TRBD1. The CDR3 is 15 amino acids. Per the germline V gene, CDR1 is SGHKS and CDR2 is YYEKEE (reference sequence). J gave up 2 bases and V 0 bases, and 2 bases lay outside the gene matches. The CDR3 loop is CASSLEGTGAYEQYF. Written as DNA, the CDR3 is TGTGCCAGCAGCTTGGAAGGGACAGGGGCCTACGAGCAGTACTTC.

The chain uses TRBV6-5 and TRBJ2-5; 7 bases line up with TRBD1. V shed 7 bases and J 1 base; nucleotides not matched to a gene: 9. The CDR3 loop spans 15 amino acids. Germline values: CDR1 MNHEY, CDR2 SVGAGI. This CDR3 is CASTRGGTSQETQYF. The CDR3 DNA follows: TGTGCCAGCACAAGAGGGGGCACTAGCCAAGAGACCCAGTACTTC.

The V call is TRBV11-1, the J call TRBJ1-6; 9 positions agree with TRBD1. This CDR3 has 15 amino acids. Trimming took 4 bases from V and 6 from J; bases not matched to a gene: 4. Per germline, CDR1 SGHAT and CDR2 FQDESV (reference sequence). The DNA for the CDR3 is TGTGCCAGCAGCTCGGGACAGGGAGGTAATTCACCCCTCCACTTT. Translated, it gives CASSSGQGGNSPLHF.

The chain is built from TRBV30 and TRBJ2-5; D not certain. The germline V and J ends were trimmed by 2 bases and 5 bases, with 9 bases remaining between them. This CDR3 is built from 12 residues. CDR1 and CDR2 from the germline V gene are GTSNPN and SVGIG (reference sequence). CDR3 nucleotide sequence: TGTGCCTGGAGTTCGAACCGGGAGACCCAGTACTTC. This translates into CAWSSNRETQYF. Supplemented by reference TRBV30 and TRBJ2-5, the full variable domain reads SQTIHQWPATLVQPVGSPLSLECTVEGTSNPNLYWYRQAAGRGLQLLFYSVGIGQISSEVPQNLSASRPQDRQFILSSKKLLLSDSGFYLCAWSSNRETQYFGPGTRLLVL.

This clone was observed a few times. J is TRBJ2-4 and V is TRBV27; D may be TRBD2 (7 bases). This CDR3 spans 14 amino acids. Germline values: CDR1 MNHEY, CDR2 SMNVEV (reference sequence). V dropped 2 bases and J dropped 7 bases, with 12 bases sitting between them. CDR3 residues: CASSLGGALNIQYF. The CDR3 coding sequence is TGTGCCAGCAGTTTAGGGGGGGCCTTGAACATTCAGTACTTC.

The chain links TRBV6-2 or TRBV6-3 to TRBJ2-5; TRBD2 matches 7 bases. This CDR3 has 15 residues. V gave up 4 bases and J gave up 5 bases; unmatched junction bases: 10. Looked up from germline, CDR1 is MNHEY and CDR2 is SVGEGT. The CDR3, as DNA: TGTGCCAGCAGTTCCGATTGGACTAGTACGGAGACCCAGTACTTC. It is translated as CASSSDWTSTETQYF.

The V call is TRBV5-4, the J call TRBJ1-4, with D maybe TRBD1 (6 bases). V shed 4 bases and J shed 0 bases, with 10 bases lying between them. This CDR3 is 15 amino acids long. In germline, CDR1 is SGHNT, CDR2 YYREEE (reference sequence). The CDR3 is CASSRGGATNEKLFF. CDR3 sequence (DNA): TGTGCCAGCAGCCGAGGGGGTGCAACTAATGAAAAACTGTTTTTT.

The CDR3 is CSARDQGLQYF. The DNA of the CDR3 is TGCAGTGCTAGAGATCAGGGACTTCAGTACTTC. This chain links TRBV20-1 with TRBJ2-7; maybe TRBD2 (6 bases). The germline CDR1 and CDR2 sequences are DFQATT and SNEGSKA (reference sequence). CDR3 length: 11 amino acids. The V gene lost 0 bases and the J gene lost 10 bases, with 10 bases spanning the gap.